The 23 T cell receptor beta chains below all came from one sample that was sequenced in a study of blood T cell repertoires in COVID-19. Some clones are missing from TCRdb's copy, which holds only in-frame ones; the method was immunoSEQ multiplex PCR. In the table there are approximately 270,000 clones, about 87% of which are singletons. Material for sequencing was peripheral blood. The receptor source for this set is a woman in her twenties or thirties with COVID-19, enrolled during active disease.

The CDR3 spells CASSHQTSRYYNEQFF. The CDR3 DNA sequence: TGTGCCAGCAGCCACCAGACTAGCAGATACTACAATGAGCAGTTCTTC. This chain connects TRBV3-1 (or the pseudogene TRBV3-2) to TRBJ2-1, with TRBD2 identical over 7 bases. This CDR3 has 16 residues. Per germline, CDR1 LGHDT and CDR2 YNNKEL (reference sequence). Trimming cost V 3 bases and J 3 bases; bases outside gene matches: 8.

The chain recombines TRBV5-1 with TRBJ1-2, with D perhaps TRBD1 (6 bases). Germline CDR1 reads SGHRS; CDR2 reads YFSETQ. The CDR3 spans 16 residues. The V end lost 0 bases, the J end lost 9 bases, and 21 bases lay between the germline ends. This CDR3 is CASSLAGQMGALSYTF. The CDR3 bases are TGCGCCAGCAGCTTGGCCGGACAGATGGGTGCATTGAGCTACACCTTC.

The rearrangement joins TRBV2 to TRBJ2-2; 11 nucleotides agree with TRBD2. CDR3 length: 18 residues. With 0 bases clipped from V and 2 bases from J, the junction kept 5 bases outside the gene matches. Per germline, CDR1 SNHLY and CDR2 FYNNEI. The CDR3 bases are TGTGCCAGCAGTGAAGCAATACTAGCGGGAGTAAACACCGGGGAGCTGTTTTTT. It translates to CASSEAILAGVNTGELFF.

The CDR3 sequence: CASSPGQNTEAFF. CDR3 sequence (DNA): TGTGCCAGCAGCCCGGGACAGAACACTGAAGCTTTCTTT. The chain combines TRBV5-4 with TRBJ1-1; TRBD1 might be the D (6 bases). Looked up from germline, CDR1 is SGHNT and CDR2 is YYREEE (reference sequence). CDR3 size: 13 residues. The V end lost 4 bases, the J end lost 1 base, and 8 bases lay between the germline ends.

This rearrangement joins TRBV27 to TRBJ1-2; D gene unclear. Germline CDR1 MNHEY, CDR2 SMNVEV (reference sequence). V was shortened by 3 bases and J by 5 bases, with 13 bases between the two germline ends. CDR3 length equals 14 residues. Here the CDR3 reads CASSLAIGEYGYTF. The CDR3 DNA sequence: TGTGCCAGCAGTTTGGCCATTGGGGAGTATGGCTACACCTTC.

V gene TRBV6-7 combines with J gene TRBJ2-7; possible D gene TRBD1, 5 bases. TRBV6-7 carries the ORF label, with uncertain function. There are 12 residues in the CDR3. The ends were cut back, 8 bases at V and 5 bases at J, with 13 bases in the middle. CDR3 residues: CASEQGPHEQYV. DNA for the CDR3: TGTGCCAGCGAGCAGGGTCCCCACGAGCAGTACGTC.

The chain combines TRBV6-1 with TRBJ2-6; tentative D call: TRBD2 (6 bases). CDR1 and CDR2 from the germline V gene are MNHNS and SASEGT. CDR3 length: 16 amino acids. The V end lost 1 base, the J end lost 1 base, and 8 bases lay between the germline ends. The CDR3 DNA sequence: TGTGCCAGCAGTGAAGGGGAGGCTTCTGGGGCCAACGTCCTGACTTTC. Translation: CASSEGEASGANVLTF.

This clone was found once. CDR3 in DNA: TGTGCCAGCAGCCTTAGCTCCTATAATTCACCCCTCCACTTT. Its protein is CASSLSSYNSPLHF. V is TRBV7-9 and J is TRBJ1-6; D ambiguous. CDR1 is SEHNR and CDR2 is FQNEAQ in the germline V gene (reference sequence). The CDR3 extends over 14 amino acids. The V end was cut by 5 bases, the J end by 0 bases, with 5 bases between. Variable domain in full (rest from reference TRBV7-9 and TRBJ1-6): DTGVSQNPRHKITKRGQNVTFRCDPISEHNRLYWYRQTLGQGPEFLTYFQNEAQLEKSRLLSDRFSAERPKGSFSTLEIQRTEQGDSAMYLCASSLSSYNSPLHFGNGTRLTVT.

The rearrangement joins TRBV3-1 (or the pseudogene TRBV3-2) to TRBJ2-7; 7 bases map to TRBD1. Germline CDR1 and CDR2: LGHDT and YNNKEL (reference sequence). The length of the CDR3 is 17 residues. Trimming cost V 2 bases and J 1 base; bases outside gene matches: 11. Here the CDR3 reads CASSQRGQGVSSYEQYF. The CDR3 bases are TGTGCCAGCAGCCAAAGGGGGCAGGGGGTGTCGTCCTACGAGCAGTACTTC.

The J gene is TRBJ2-1, the V gene TRBV19; TRBD2 might be the D (5 bases). In germline, CDR1 is LNHDA, CDR2 SQIVND (reference sequence). The CDR3 runs to 15 residues. V was shortened by 3 bases and J by 3 bases, with 12 bases between the two germline ends. The CDR3 loop is CASSISSGIYNEQFF. The CDR3 DNA reads as TGTGCCAGTAGTATCTCCAGCGGAATCTACAATGAGCAGTTCTTC. Drawing the rest from reference TRBV19 and TRBJ2-1, the complete variable domain is DGGITQSPKYLFRKEGQNVTLSCEQNLNHDAMYWYRQDPGQGLRLIYYSQIVNDFQKGDIAEGYSVSREKKESFPLTVTSAQKNPTAFYLCASSISSGIYNEQFFGPGTRLTVL.

The chain has TRBV2 and TRBJ1-2; 10 bases fit TRBD1. The CDR3 consists of 14 residues. V dropped 0 bases and J dropped 8; count of bases not matched to a gene: 3. In germline, CDR1 is SNHLY, CDR2 FYNNEI. As DNA, the CDR3 is TGTGCCAGCAGTGAAGCAGACAGGGGGCGCGGCTACACCTTC. Translation gives CASSEADRGRGYTF.

Only a few counts were recorded for this clone. The chain employs TRBV5-5 and TRBJ2-3; D ambiguous. CDR3 size: 11 residues. V was clipped by 2 bases and J by 6 bases, with 4 bases between them. From germline, CDR1 is SGHKS and CDR2 YYEKEE (reference sequence). The DNA of the CDR3 is TGTGCCAGCAGCTTACTGGATACGCAGTATTTT. Its protein product is CASSLLDTQYF.

V and J are TRBV25-1 and TRBJ1-1, with TRBD1 identical over 10 bases. V trimming: 7 bases; J trimming: 4 bases; junction bases outside the gene matches: 9. The CDR3 is made up of 15 amino acids. Germline V gene lookup returns CDR1 MGHDK and CDR2 SYGVNS. The CDR3 bases are TGTGCCAGCACCCAGACAGGGGGCTGGGGCACTGAAGCTTTCTTT. It translates to CASTQTGGWGTEAFF.

The rearrangement joins TRBV5-6 to TRBJ1-2; 9 bases map to TRBD1. CDR1 is SGHDT and CDR2 is YYEEEE in the germline V gene. This CDR3 is 14 amino acids long. V shed 4 bases, J shed 4 bases, and the junction held 5 bases outside the gene matches. CDR3 amino acids: CASSPTDRGYGYTF. CDR3 nucleotides: TGTGCCAGCAGCCCGACGGACAGGGGCTATGGCTACACCTTC.

This CDR3 reads CASSEWDRGLGGYTF. CDR3 nucleotides: TGTGCCAGCAGCGAATGGGACAGGGGGCTAGGAGGCTACACCTTC. The chain couples TRBV5-5 to TRBJ1-2; 12 bases agree with TRBD1. V lost 4 bases and J lost 8; bases outside the gene matches: 9. Germline assignment: CDR1 SGHKS and CDR2 YYEKEE (reference sequence). This CDR3 comprises 15 residues.

The rearrangement uses TRBV7-9 and TRBJ2-7, with TRBD2 identical over 9 bases. The CDR3 extends over 15 amino acids. Trimming took 4 bases from V and 2 from J; bases not matched to a gene: 6. Looked up from germline, CDR1 is SEHNR and CDR2 is FQNEAQ (reference sequence). The CDR3 DNA sequence: TGTGCCAGCAGCTCCCTTAGCGGGGGAGCCTACGAGCAGTACTTC. This sequence encodes CASSSLSGGAYEQYF.

CDR3 sequence: CASSQDRGPYGYTF. The DNA for the CDR3 is TGCGCCAGCAGCCAAGACAGGGGGCCCTATGGCTACACCTTC. The chain joins TRBV4-1 to TRBJ1-2; 8 bases line up with TRBD1. V was clipped by 0 bases and J by 4 bases; unmatched bases: 1. Germline V CDR1 and CDR2: MGHRA, YSYEKL. The CDR3 has 14 amino acids.

The chain is built from TRBV6-6 and TRBJ2-2, with a possible D match to TRBD2 (5 bases). The CDR3 consists of 11 residues. CDR1 and CDR2 (germline): MNHNY, SVGAGI (reference sequence). The germline V and J ends were trimmed by 7 bases and 7 bases, with 7 bases remaining between them. CDR3 sequence: CASNRGGELFF. DNA of the CDR3: TGTGCCAGCAACCGGGGCGGGGAGCTGTTTTTT.

This clone was seen only once. The chain employs TRBV5-8 and TRBJ2-6; 10 bases align to TRBD1. The CDR3 has 18 amino acids. CDR1 and CDR2 from the germline V gene are SGHTS and YDEGEE. The J segment lost 1 base and the V segment lost 4 bases, leaving 8 bases of the junction unmatched. In DNA form, the CDR3 reads TGTGCCAGCAGCGCTAGGACAGGGGGGACATCTGGGGCCAACGTCCTGACTTTC. This translates into CASSARTGGTSGANVLTF.

The chain combines TRBV11-2 with TRBJ1-1; possibly TRBD1 for D (6 bases). The germline V and J ends were trimmed by 10 bases and 0 bases, with 15 bases remaining between them. Germline CDR1 SGHAT, CDR2 FQNNGV. The CDR3 totals 14 residues. CDR3 loop: CATRGGLMNTEAFF. For the CDR3, the DNA is TGTGCCACCAGGGGAGGGCTAATGAACACTGAAGCTTTCTTT.

This clone was seen only once. This chain connects TRBV30 to TRBJ1-2; D gene ambiguous. V shed 0 bases and J shed 4 bases, with 12 bases lying between them. The CDR3 is made up of 14 amino acids. Germline V gene lookup returns CDR1 GTSNPN and CDR2 SVGIG (reference sequence). The CDR3 protein is CAWSVRRHRYGYTF. CDR3 in DNA: TGTGCCTGGAGTGTAAGGAGGCACCGCTATGGCTACACCTTC.

The J gene is TRBJ1-1, the V gene TRBV29-1; 7 bases align to TRBD1. Germline assignment: CDR1 SQVTM and CDR2 ANQGSEA. V lost 2 bases to trimming and J lost 9 bases; unmatched junction nucleotides: 18. The CDR3 runs to 16 residues. The CDR3 spells CSVEPRVGQSLSKAFF. The CDR3 region has the DNA TGCAGCGTTGAACCTCGGGTGGGACAGAGTCTATCTAAAGCTTTCTTT.

In its sample, this clone was seen once. V usage is TRBV7-2 and J usage is TRBJ1-1, with a weak D call TRBD1 (5 bases). This CDR3 region has 16 residues. Germline V lookup: CDR1 SGHTA, CDR2 FQGNSA. V dropped 5 bases and J dropped 3 bases, with 19 bases sitting between them. CDR3 DNA sequence: TGTGCCAGCAGCCTCGGTCGGGGGTTTTCGGACACTGAAGCTTTCTTT. Translated, it gives CASSLGRGFSDTEAFF.